This T cell receptor beta chain came from a study of blood T cell repertoires in COVID-19. Turning to the study itself: The United States, Italy and Spain provided the acute and convalescent COVID-19 samples. Sources were T cells, B-cell-depleted T cells, or PBMCs; the material itself was cDNA or gDNA.

The table came from immunoSEQ multiplex PCR; TCRdb's copy has only in-frame clones and leaves some out. The sample has under 100,000 clones; around 83% are singletons. Sequencing used peripheral blood. The receptor was isolated from a woman aged 70 to 79 with acute or convalescent COVID-19.

CDR3 nucleotides: TGTGCCAGCAGCACGCCGGGACAGGGTAATGAAAAACTGTTTTTT. As protein: CASSTPGQGNEKLFF. This chain links TRBV7-8 with TRBJ1-4, with 9 bases aligning to TRBD1. The CDR3 spans 15 residues. Germline CDR1 is SGHVS and CDR2 is FQNEAQ. J was trimmed by 4 bases and V by 5 bases; bases with no gene match: 5.